Reported below is one T cell receptor (beta chain). Its specific antigen is unknown. Per-nucleotide qualities are absent, and no much larger clonotype sits a single base away. The data were obtained in a study of T cell changes during pregnancy in multiple sclerosis (dated by TCRdb to between 2018 and 2021). Background on the whole study: The study looked at changes in the T cell repertoire across pregnancy in women with multiple sclerosis.

Including the terminal cysteine and phenylalanine, the CDR3 comprises 15 residues. CDR3 DNA only is kept here, 45 bases in frame from base 1. The junction shows trimming of 5 bases on V and 0 bases on J, plus 13 bases between the germline ends. From a lookup of the germline V gene (reference sequence), CDR1 and CDR2 are SEHNR and FQNEAQ. Libraries came from the immunoSEQ multiplex PCR assay. TCRdb took this table from immuneACCESS and kept in-frame rearrangements with V and J called. Such tables lack part of the clones; where checked against another copy, unresolved V genes explain under half of the gap, and the rest is unexplained. This sample has 45,000 to 65,000 clones in its table, and over 85% of those were observed once. In total, the top ten clones hold less than 3.5% of the sample.

The sample here was CD8+ T cells from peripheral blood mononuclear cells, taken in the third trimester of pregnancy. The clonotype comes from a female donor with multiple sclerosis, enrolled in a pregnancy study. The chain is encoded by TRBV7-9 joined to TRBJ1-2; the best D guess is TRBD1, with 6 bases matching. The sequenced DNA: TGTGCCAGCAGCGATCGACAGGAAGCTAACTATGGCTACACCTTC. This gives the protein CASSDRQEANYGYTF.